The rows below give T cell receptor beta chains drawn from one sample of a study of beta chain features in type 1 diabetes. The protocol was immunoSEQ multiplex PCR, while the TCRdb copy is restricted to in-frame clones and leaves out a portion. Of about 240,000 clones listed, around 26% are singletons. Sequences were obtained from central memory CD4+ T cells from blood. Receptors originate from a man aged 30 to 39 in good health. Each CDR3 is given with its conserved first and last residue. D genes are given only for firm matches. A row's size may be missing; if present it is once, few, many or a size class.

j_call d_call clone_size v_call cdr3_length cdr3_aa cdr3_nt
TRBJ2-5 - - TRBV5-6 17 CASSLARGPVVGETQYF TGTGCCAGCAGCTTGGCAAGAGGCCCAGTGGTAGGGGAGACCCAGTACTTC
TRBJ2-1 - - TRBV29-1 11 CSPGFSNEQFF TGCAGTCCAGGGTTTAGTAATGAGCAGTTCTTC
TRBJ2-5 - once TRBV7-2 11 CASSLLETQYF TGTGCCAGCAGCCTCTTGGAGACCCAGTACTTC
TRBJ1-4 - - TRBV30 11 CAWGTNEKLFF TGTGCCTGGGGAACTAATGAAAAACTGTTTTTT
TRBJ2-7 TRBD2 many TRBV5-4 15 CASSGGGLVHYEQYF TGTGCCAGCAGCGGGGGGGGACTAGTCCACTACGAGCAGTACTTC
TRBJ2-7 TRBD1 - TRBV5-1 16 CASSPGGQGAPYEQYF TGCGCCAGCAGCCCCGGGGGACAGGGGGCGCCCTACGAGCAGTACTTC
TRBJ2-5 - - TRBV27 11 CASRIKETQYF TGTGCCAGCCGGATAAAAGAGACCCAGTACTTC
TRBJ2-3 TRBD2 - TRBV2 16 CASRAQVAGTADTQYF TGTGCCAGCAGAGCGCAGGTAGCGGGAACCGCAGATACGCAGTATTTT
TRBJ2-6 - - TRBV27 17 CASSLGATASGANVLTF TGTGCCAGCAGTTTAGGCGCGACAGCCTCTGGGGCCAACGTCCTGACTTTC
TRBJ1-2 - once TRBV30 11 CAWSGAGIYTF TGTGCCTGGAGTGGTGCGGGGATCTACACCTTC
TRBJ1-3 - few TRBV7-9 15 CASSPRWSSGNTIYF TGTGCCAGCAGCCCTCGGTGGAGCTCTGGAAACACCATATATTTT
TRBJ2-5 - - TRBV7-2 11 CASSSQGTQYF TGTGCCAGCAGCTCTCAGGGAACCCAGTACTTC
TRBJ1-6 - few TRBV16 15 CASSQSSLNNSPLHF TGTGCCAGCAGCCAATCAAGTCTTAATAATTCACCCCTCCACTTT
TRBJ2-3 - - TRBV2 13 CASNQRSTDTQYF TGTGCCAGCAACCAGCGGTCCACAGATACGCAGTATTTT
TRBJ2-2 - few TRBV11-3 13 CASSPSYTGELFF TGTGCCAGCAGCCCATCGTACACCGGGGAGCTGTTTTTT
TRBJ2-7 TRBD1 few TRBV5-1 15 CASSSGGTAEYEQYF TGCGCCAGCAGCTCTGGTGGGACAGCCGAATACGAGCAGTACTTC
TRBJ1-6 - - TRBV7-2 13 CASTSLISSPLHF TGTGCCAGCACGAGCTTAATAAGTTCACCCCTCCACTTT
TRBJ2-3 TRBD2 - TRBV27 15 CASSLSGLATDTQYF TGTGCCAGCAGTTTATCGGGACTAGCCACAGATACGCAGTATTTT
TRBJ1-2 - - TRBV7-9 13 CASSTGRGYGYTF TGTGCCAGCAGCACCGGGAGGGGCTATGGCTACACCTTC
TRBJ2-7 - - TRBV7-8 15 CASRPAFQAGLEQYF TGTGCCAGCAGACCAGCCTTCCAGGCCGGGCTCGAGCAGTACTTC
TRBJ2-1 TRBD1 - TRBV10-3 15 CAISQQGARYNEQFF TGTGCCATCAGTCAACAGGGGGCGAGATACAATGAGCAGTTCTTC
TRBJ2-3 TRBD2 - TRBV5-4 16 CASSSPSGASTDTQYF TGTGCCAGCAGCTCCCCTAGCGGGGCGAGCACAGATACGCAGTATTTT
TRBJ1-5 - - TRBV19 13 CASSIQGWEPQHF TGTGCCAGTAGTATCCAGGGCTGGGAGCCCCAGCATTTT
TRBJ2-3 - few TRBV30 13 CAWSDRDPNTQYF TGTGCCTGGAGTGACAGGGATCCGAATACGCAGTATTTT
TRBJ2-3 - - TRBV9 17 CASSGDRTHESTDTQYF TGTGCCAGCAGCGGTGACAGAACCCATGAAAGCACAGATACGCAGTATTTT
TRBJ1-2 - - TRBV6-6 14 CASRPGQADYGYTF TGTGCCAGCAGACCAGGGCAGGCGGACTATGGCTACACCTTC
TRBJ2-7 TRBD2 few TRBV28 14 CASTGAGAYHEQYF TGTGCCAGCACCGGTGCGGGAGCTTACCACGAGCAGTACTTC
TRBJ1-6 - few TRBV6-1 15 CASSELQPRDSPLHF TGTGCCAGCAGTGAACTCCAGCCTCGAGATTCACCCCTCCACTTT
TRBJ2-1 TRBD2 - TRBV14 16 CASSQEIAGSYNEQFF TGTGCCAGCAGCCAAGAAATAGCGGGCTCCTACAATGAGCAGTTCTTC
TRBJ1-2 - many TRBV11-2 9 CASSGGSAF TGTGCCAGCAGCGGTGGGTCGGCCTTC
TRBJ2-1 - many TRBV5-1 11 CASSFQNEQFF TGCGCCAGCAGCTTTCAGAATGAGCAGTTCTTC
TRBJ1-1 - - TRBV15 14 CATSRERERGSAFF TGTGCCACCAGCAGAGAAAGGGAGAGGGGGTCGGCTTTCTTT
TRBJ2-5 TRBD2 few TRBV5-4 14 CASSPGLVGETQYF TGTGCCAGCAGTCCGGGACTAGTTGGAGAGACCCAGTACTTC
TRBJ2-3 TRBD2 few TRBV7-2 15 CASSLDGRGIDTQYF TGTGCCAGCAGCTTAGACGGGAGGGGAATAGATACGCAGTATTTT
TRBJ2-7 - - TRBV18 13 CASSPLAAGEQYF TGTGCCAGCTCACCCTTGGCGGCAGGGGAGCAGTACTTC
TRBJ2-5 - few TRBV11-2 12 CASSLVDETQYF TGTGCCAGCAGCTTAGTAGACGAGACCCAGTACTTC
TRBJ2-2 TRBD2 - TRBV5-1 17 CASSIYLLAGNTGELFF TGCGCCAGCAGCATATATCTTCTAGCGGGAAACACCGGGGAGCTGTTTTTT
TRBJ2-1 TRBD2 few TRBV11-2 16 CASSLAATSGSNEQFF TGTGCCAGCAGCTTAGCAGCGACTAGCGGGAGCAATGAGCAGTTCTTC
TRBJ2-3 - few TRBV6-5 14 CASSYFGSTDTQYF TGTGCCAGCAGTTACTTCGGCTCCACAGATACGCAGTATTTT
TRBJ1-5 - few TRBV7-4 15 CASSLHTLSNQPQHF TGTGCCAGCAGCTTACATACGCTTAGCAATCAGCCCCAGCATTTT
TRBJ2-5 - - TRBV7-2 13 CASSFSPQETQYF TGTGCCAGCAGCTTTAGTCCTCAAGAGACCCAGTACTTC